This passage covers 3 T cell receptor beta chains from one sample sequenced in a study of OX40 agonist ivuxolimab in advanced cancers. The library was made by the immunoSEQ multiplex PCR assay. TCRdb holds this immuneACCESS table with in-frame rearrangements only. Some clones are missing; in checked studies, unresolved V genes explain under half, and the rest has no known cause. The sample includes over 9,500 clones, with 70% observed a single time. The top ten clones comprise around 30% of the sample. The sample was CD4+ or CD8+ T cells sorted from blood, taken in a trial of the OX40 agonist ivuxolimab. All receptors derive from an adult with an advanced solid tumor such as melanoma, head and neck, liver or kidney cancer.

V is TRBV28 and J is TRBJ1-1, with D perhaps TRBD1 (5 bases). The germline V and J ends were trimmed by 3 bases and 4 bases, with 9 bases remaining between them. Germline V gives CDR1 MDHEN, CDR2 SYDVKM. This CDR3 contains 13 residues. CDR3 protein: CASSFGGVTEAFF. CDR3 in DNA: TGTGCCAGCAGTTTTGGGGGGGTCACTGAAGCTTTCTTT. The full variable domain, completed using reference TRBV28 and TRBJ1-1, is DVKVTQSSRYLVKRTGEKVFLECVQDMDHENMFWYRQDPGLGLRLIYFSYDVKMKEKGDIPEGYSVSREKKERFSLILESASTNQTSMYLCASSFGGVTEAFFGQGTRLTVV.

The chain employs TRBV15 and TRBJ2-3; D unclear. CDR3 size: 13 residues. V dropped 3 bases and J dropped 0 bases, with 4 bases sitting between them. The germline V gene encodes CDR1 LNHNV and CDR2 YYDKDF (reference sequence). The CDR3: CATSSDSTDTQYF. As DNA, the CDR3 is TGTGCCACCAGCAGTGACAGCACAGATACGCAGTATTTT.

The chain has TRBV6-1 and TRBJ2-7; the D is unclear. This CDR3 is 12 amino acids long. V was cut by 2 bases and J by 4 bases, with 6 bases left in between. From germline, CDR1 is MNHNS and CDR2 SASEGT. CDR3 nucleotide sequence: TGTGCCAGCAGTGAAAAAGGGTACGAGCAGTACTTC. Translating gives CASSEKGYEQYF.